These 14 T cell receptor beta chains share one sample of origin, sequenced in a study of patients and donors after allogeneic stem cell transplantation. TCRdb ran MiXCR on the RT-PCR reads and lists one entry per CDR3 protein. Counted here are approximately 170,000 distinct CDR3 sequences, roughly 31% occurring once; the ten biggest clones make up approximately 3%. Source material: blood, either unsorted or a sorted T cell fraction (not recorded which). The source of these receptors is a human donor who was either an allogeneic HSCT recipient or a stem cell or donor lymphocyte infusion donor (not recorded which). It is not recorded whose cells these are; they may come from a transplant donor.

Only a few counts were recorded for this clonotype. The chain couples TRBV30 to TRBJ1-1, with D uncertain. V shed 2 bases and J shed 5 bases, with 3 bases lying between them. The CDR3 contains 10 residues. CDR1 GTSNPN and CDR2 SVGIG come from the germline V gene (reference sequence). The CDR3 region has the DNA TGTGCCTGGAGTAATACTGAAGCTTTCTTT. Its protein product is CAWSNTEAFF.

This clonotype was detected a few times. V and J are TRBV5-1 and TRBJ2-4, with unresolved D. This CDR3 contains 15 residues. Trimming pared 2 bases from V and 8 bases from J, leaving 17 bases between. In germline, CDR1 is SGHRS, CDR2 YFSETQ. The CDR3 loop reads CASSFGTGPGDIQYF. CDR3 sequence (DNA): TGCGCCAGCAGCTTCGGTACCGGGCCTGGGGACATTCAGTACTTC.

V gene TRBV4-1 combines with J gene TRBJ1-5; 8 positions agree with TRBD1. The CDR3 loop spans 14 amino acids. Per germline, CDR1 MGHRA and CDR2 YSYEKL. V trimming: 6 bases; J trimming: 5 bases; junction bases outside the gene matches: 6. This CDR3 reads CASSPGTGYQPQHF. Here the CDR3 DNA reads TGCGCCAGCAGTCCAGGGACAGGTTATCAGCCCCAGCATTTT.

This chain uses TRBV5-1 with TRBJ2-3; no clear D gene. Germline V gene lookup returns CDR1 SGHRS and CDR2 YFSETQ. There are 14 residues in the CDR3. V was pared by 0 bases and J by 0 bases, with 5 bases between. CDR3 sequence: CASSLGWSTDTQYF. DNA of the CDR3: TGCGCCAGCAGCTTGGGATGGAGCACAGATACGCAGTATTTT.

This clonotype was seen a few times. The CDR3 sequence is CASSLSSPPLHF. For the CDR3, the DNA is TGTGCCAGCAGCTTGAGTAGCCCACCCCTCCACTTT. The J gene is TRBJ1-6, the V gene TRBV7-2; the D is unclear. V dropped 3 bases and J dropped 11 bases, with 8 bases sitting between them. The CDR3 is 12 residues long. Germline V gives CDR1 SGHTA, CDR2 FQGNSA.

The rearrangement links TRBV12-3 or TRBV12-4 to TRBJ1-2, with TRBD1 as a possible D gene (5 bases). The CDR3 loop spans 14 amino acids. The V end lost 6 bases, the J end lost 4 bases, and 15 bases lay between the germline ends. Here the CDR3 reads CASSLAGLSYGYTF. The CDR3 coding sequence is TGTGCCAGCAGCCTGGCAGGGCTCAGCTATGGCTACACCTTC.

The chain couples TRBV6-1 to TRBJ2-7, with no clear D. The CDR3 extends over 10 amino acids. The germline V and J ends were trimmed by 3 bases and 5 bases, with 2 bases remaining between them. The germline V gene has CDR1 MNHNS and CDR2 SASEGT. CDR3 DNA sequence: TGTGCCAGCAGTGACGACGAGCAGTACTTC. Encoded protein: CASSDDEQYF.

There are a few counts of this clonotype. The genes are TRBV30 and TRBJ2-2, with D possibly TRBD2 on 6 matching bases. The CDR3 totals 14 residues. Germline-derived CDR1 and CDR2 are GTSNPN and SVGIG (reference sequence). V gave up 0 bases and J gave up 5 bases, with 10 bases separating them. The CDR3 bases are TGTGCCTGGAGTGTGGTTGCGGGGACCGGGGAGCTGTTTTTT. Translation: CAWSVVAGTGELFF.

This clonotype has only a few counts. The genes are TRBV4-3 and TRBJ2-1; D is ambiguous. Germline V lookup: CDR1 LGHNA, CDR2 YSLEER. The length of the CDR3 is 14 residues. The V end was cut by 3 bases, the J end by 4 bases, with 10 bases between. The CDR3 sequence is CASSHTEMYNEQFF. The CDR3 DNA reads TGCGCCAGCAGCCATACGGAGATGTACAATGAGCAGTTCTTC.

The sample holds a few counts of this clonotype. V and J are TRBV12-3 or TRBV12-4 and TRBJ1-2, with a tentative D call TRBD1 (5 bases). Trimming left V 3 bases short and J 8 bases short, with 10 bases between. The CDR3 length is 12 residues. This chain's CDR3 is CASSFWDSGYTF. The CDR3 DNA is TGTGCCAGCAGTTTTTGGGACTCAGGCTACACCTTC.

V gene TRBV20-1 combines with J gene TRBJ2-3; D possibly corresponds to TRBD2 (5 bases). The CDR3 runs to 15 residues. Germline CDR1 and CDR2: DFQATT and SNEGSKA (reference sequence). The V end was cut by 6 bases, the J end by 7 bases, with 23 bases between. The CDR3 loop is CSAPPGGRTHHTQYF. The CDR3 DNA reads TGCAGTGCCCCCCCCGGCGGGCGGACCCATCATACGCAGTATTTT.

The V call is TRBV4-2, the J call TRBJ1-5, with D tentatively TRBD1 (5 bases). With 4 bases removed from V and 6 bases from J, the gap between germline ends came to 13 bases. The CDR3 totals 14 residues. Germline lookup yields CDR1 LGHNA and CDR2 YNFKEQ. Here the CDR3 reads CASSPDKFGQPQHF. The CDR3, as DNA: TGTGCCAGCAGCCCGGACAAGTTTGGTCAGCCCCAGCATTTT.

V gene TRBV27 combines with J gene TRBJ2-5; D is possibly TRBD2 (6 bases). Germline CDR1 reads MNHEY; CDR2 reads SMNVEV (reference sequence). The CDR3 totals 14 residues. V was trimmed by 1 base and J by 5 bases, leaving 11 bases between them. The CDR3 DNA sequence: TGTGCCAGCAGTTTATTAGGGGCGGGGGAGACCCAGTACTTC. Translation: CASSLLGAGETQYF.

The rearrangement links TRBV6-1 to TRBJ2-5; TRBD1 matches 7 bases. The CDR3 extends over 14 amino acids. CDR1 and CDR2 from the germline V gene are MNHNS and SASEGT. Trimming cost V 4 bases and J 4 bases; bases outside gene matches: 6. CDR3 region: CASSAQQGPETQYF. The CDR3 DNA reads TGTGCCAGCAGTGCACAACAGGGGCCAGAGACCCAGTACTTC.